Listed below are T cell receptor beta chains from one sample, sequenced in a study of response to subunit inactivated influenza vaccine. MiXCR was run by TCRdb on the RT-PCR reads, yielding one entry per CDR3 protein. Altogether roughly 700,000 distinct CDR3 sequences are present, around 13% being singletons, with the ten largest covering 5.5% to 7%. Sample: PBMCs from blood, taken 14 days before vaccination. Receptors originate from a man in his fifties who received an inactivated influenza vaccine. The CDR3 runs from the conserved cysteine through the conserved F or W. Fields, in order: D gene, V gene, clone size, J gene, CDR3 protein, CDR3 DNA. A D gene is named only where the DNA matches it firmly. Size values are once, few and many counts, or a class for expanded clones, and some rows have none.

>.|TRBV29-1|few|TRBJ1-1
CSVRRGRAFF
TGCAGCGTTCGGCGGGGTCGCGCTTTCTTT
>.|TRBV20-1|.|TRBJ1-5
CSAHEPIPSQPQHF
TGCAGTGCACATGAACCCATTCCAAGCCAGCCCCAGCATTTT
>.|TRBV7-2|many|TRBJ2-1
CASSFAPTRSNEQFF
TGTGCCAGCAGCTTTGCTCCCACCCGCTCCAATGAGCAGTTCTTC
>TRBD2|TRBV29-1|few|TRBJ2-1
CSVGGGFYNEQFF
TGCAGCGTTGGGGGGGGATTCTACAATGAGCAGTTCTTC
>TRBD1|TRBV20-1|.|TRBJ2-5
CSAVRDRAETQYF
TGCAGTGCAGTCCGGGACAGGGCCGAGACCCAGTACTTC
>TRBD1|TRBV12-3/TRBV12-4|many|TRBJ1-2
CASSLGQVIYGYTF
TGTGCCAGCAGTTTGGGACAGGTTATCTATGGCTACACCTTC
>.|TRBV20-1|many|TRBJ2-7
CSARDVASSYEQYF
TGCAGTGCTAGAGATGTGGCTAGTTCTTACGAGCAGTACTTC
>TRBD1|TRBV3-1|.|TRBJ2-4
CASSQGTGGPAKNIQYF
TGTGCCAGCAGCCAGGGGACAGGGGGTCCAGCCAAAAACATTCAGTACTTC
>.|TRBV3-1|.|TRBJ1-6
CASSIGTKNTPLHF
TGTGCCAGCAGCATAGGGACAAAAAACACACCCCTCCACTTT
>.|TRBV7-6|few|TRBJ1-4
CASSLEGKGKLFF
TGTGCCAGCAGCTTAGAGGGGAAAGGAAAACTGTTTTTT
>.|TRBV10-3|.|TRBJ2-7
CAISEGGFYEQYF
TGTGCCATCAGTGAAGGCGGATTCTACGAGCAGTACTTC
>.|TRBV5-1|many|TRBJ1-1
CASSLDTGSLNTEAFF
TGCGCCAGCAGCCTTGACACCGGGAGCCTGAACACTGAAGCTTTCTTT
>.|TRBV9|many|TRBJ2-3
CASSPYSTDTQYF
TGTGCCAGCAGTCCTTATAGCACAGATACGCAGTATTTT
>.|TRBV4-3|.|TRBJ1-1
CASSQDPRQQAFF
TGCGCCAGCAGCCAAGATCCTAGACAGCAAGCTTTCTTT
>.|TRBV6-2/TRBV6-3|few|TRBJ2-7
CASSRIPGLYHYEQYF
TGTGCCAGCAGCCGGATCCCCGGACTTTACCACTACGAGCAGTACTTC
>.|TRBV7-9|.|TRBJ2-2
CASSWRTQNTGVLFF
TGTGCCAGCAGCTGGCGGACACAGAACACCGGGGTGCTGTTTTTT
>TRBD1|TRBV2|few|TRBJ1-2
CASVLGQVNYGYTF
TGTGCCAGCGTACTCGGACAGGTCAACTATGGCTACACCTTC
>TRBD2|TRBV25-1|.|TRBJ2-5
CASSVGLALYF
TGTGCCAGCAGTGTGGGACTAGCCTTGTACTTC
>TRBD2|TRBV11-2|many|TRBJ2-7
CASRSTSRYEQYF
TGTGCCAGCAGATCGACTAGCCGGTACGAGCAGTACTTC
>.|TRBV5-1|.|TRBJ1-2
CASSLDGVLLEGYTF
TGCGCCAGCAGCTTGGATGGGGTGCTCCTGGAAGGCTACACCTTC